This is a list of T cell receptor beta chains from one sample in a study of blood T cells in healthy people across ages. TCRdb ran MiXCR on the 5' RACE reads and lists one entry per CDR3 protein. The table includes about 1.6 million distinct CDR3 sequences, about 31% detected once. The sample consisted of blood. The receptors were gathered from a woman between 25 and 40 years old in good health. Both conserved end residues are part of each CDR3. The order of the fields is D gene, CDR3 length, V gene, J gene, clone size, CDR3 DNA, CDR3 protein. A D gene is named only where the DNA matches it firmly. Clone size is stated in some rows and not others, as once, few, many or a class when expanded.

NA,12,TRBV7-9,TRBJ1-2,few,TGTGCCAGCACCCCAGTGGGTGGGTACTACACCTTC,CASTPVGGYYTF
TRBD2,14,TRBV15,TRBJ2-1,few,TGTGCCACCAGCCAACTCGGGACTAGTAGTGAGCAGTTCTTC,CATSQLGTSSEQFF
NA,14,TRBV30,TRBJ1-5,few,TGTGCCTGGAGTTTTTACGGAGGCAATCAGCCCCAGCATTTT,CAWSFYGGNQPQHF
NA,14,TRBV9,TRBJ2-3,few,TGTGCCAGCAGCGCCCACGAGAGCACAGATACGCAGTATTTT,CASSAHESTDTQYF
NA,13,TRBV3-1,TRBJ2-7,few,TGTGCCAGCAGCCAAATCAAGGAGGCCGAGCAGTACTTC,CASSQIKEAEQYF
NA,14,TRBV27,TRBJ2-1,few,TGTGCCACCTGGGGCTCGGGGACCTACAATGAGCAGTTCTTC,CATWGSGTYNEQFF
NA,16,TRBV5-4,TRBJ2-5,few,TGTGCCAGCAGCTTGATGCTAGAGGTTTTTAGCGAGACCCAGTACTTC,CASSLMLEVFSETQYF
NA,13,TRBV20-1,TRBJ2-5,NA,TGCAGTGCTAGTTTCGGATTTTCAGAGACCCAGTACTTC,CSASFGFSETQYF
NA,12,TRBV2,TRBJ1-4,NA,TGTGCCAGCAGGCCACTGGATGAAAAACTGTTTTTT,CASRPLDEKLFF
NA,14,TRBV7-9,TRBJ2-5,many,TGTGCCAGCAGCTTACCAGGGGACCAAGAGACCCAGTACTTC,CASSLPGDQETQYF
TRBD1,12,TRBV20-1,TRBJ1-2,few,TGCAGTGCTAGGGACAGGGTCTATGGCTACACCTTC,CSARDRVYGYTF
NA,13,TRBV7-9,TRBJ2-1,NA,TGTGCCAGCGAGGGCCCGGTATACAATGAGCAGTTCTTC,CASEGPVYNEQFF
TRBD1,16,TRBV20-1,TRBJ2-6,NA,TGCAGTGCTAGACGGGACAGTCTCTCTGGGGCCAACGTCCTGACTTTC,CSARRDSLSGANVLTF
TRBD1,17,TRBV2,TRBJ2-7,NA,TGTGCCAGCAGTCATCTGCTCCTGACAGGGAATTCCTACGAGCAGTACTTC,CASSHLLLTGNSYEQYF
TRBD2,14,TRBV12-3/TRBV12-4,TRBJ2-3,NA,TGTGCCAGCAAAAATAGCGGGAGGGGGGATACGCAGTATTTT,CASKNSGRGDTQYF
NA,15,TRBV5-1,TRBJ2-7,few,TGCGCCAGCAGCGTTAATTCAGGGCGTGCCCACGAGCAGTACTTC,CASSVNSGRAHEQYF
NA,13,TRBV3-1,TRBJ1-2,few,TGTGCCAGCAGCCAGGCCGGGGAATATGGCTACACCTTC,CASSQAGEYGYTF
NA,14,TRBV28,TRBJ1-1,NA,TGTGCCAGCAGTTTTCTAGCAGGGAACACTGAAGCTTTCTTT,CASSFLAGNTEAFF
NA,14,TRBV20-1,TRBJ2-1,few,TGCAGTGCGGCTACTGGCGGTTCCTACAATGAGCAGTTCTTC,CSAATGGSYNEQFF
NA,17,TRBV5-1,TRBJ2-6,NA,TGCGCCAGCAGCTTTCCGGACATTACCCCTGGGGCCAACGTCCTGACTTTC,CASSFPDITPGANVLTF
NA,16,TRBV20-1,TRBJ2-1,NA,TGCAGTGCAACCCGCCCTCCGGGACCCCTTTCGACTGAGCAGTTCTTC,CSATRPPGPLSTEQFF
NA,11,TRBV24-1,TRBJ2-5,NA,TGTGCCACCGCACAGCAAGAGACCCAGTACTTC,CATAQQETQYF
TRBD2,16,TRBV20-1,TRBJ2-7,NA,TGCAGTGCTAGATCCCTAGCGGGAGGGCCAGGCGACGAGCAGTACTTC,CSARSLAGGPGDEQYF
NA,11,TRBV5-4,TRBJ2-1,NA,TGTGCCAGCAGCCGCGGGCCAACCCAGTTCTTC,CASSRGPTQFF
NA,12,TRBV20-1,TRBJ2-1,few,TGCAGTGCTAGAGTATGGCTCGGCGAGCAGTTCTTC,CSARVWLGEQFF